A single sample is the source of the 15 T cell receptor beta chains below, sequenced in a study of cytomegalovirus exposure and HLA in healthy donors. Assay used: immunoSEQ multiplex PCR; TCRdb lists only in-frame clones, some missing. The table lists some 76,000 clones, less than 95% of them singletons, with 2.5% to 4% in the top ten. The material sequenced was PBMCs. The source is a young woman in good health and CMV-seropositive.

The CDR3 coding sequence is TGCGCCAGCAGCTTGGAGGGGACTGAAGCTTTCTTT. This encodes CASSLEGTEAFF. The genes are TRBV5-1 and TRBJ1-1; tentative D call: TRBD1 (5 bases). The CDR3 is 12 amino acids. Trimming cost V 0 bases and J 5 bases, with 5 bases left between them. CDR1 SGHRS and CDR2 YFSETQ come from the germline V gene. Using reference TRBV5-1 and TRBJ1-1 for the parts outside the CDR3, the full variable domain is KAGVTQTPRYLIKTRGQQVTLSCSPISGHRSVSWYQQTPGQGLQFLFEYFSETQRNKGNFPGRFSGRQFSNSRSEMNVSTLELGDSALYLCASSLEGTEAFFGQGTRLTVV.

This clone was found once. This chain joins TRBV19 and TRBJ1-2; D call uncertain. The length of the CDR3 is 15 residues. Germline assignment: CDR1 LNHDA and CDR2 SQIVND (reference sequence). Trimming left V 2 bases short and J 2 bases short, with 12 bases between. The CDR3 coding sequence is TGTGCCAGTAGTATACGGAGGGATGGGAACTATGGCTACACCTTC. It is translated as CASSIRRDGNYGYTF.

The rearrangement uses TRBV7-2 and TRBJ1-4; D may be TRBD1 (5 bases). CDR1 and CDR2 from the germline V gene are SGHTA and FQGNSA. Deletions cut 3 bases from V and 8 bases from J, with 7 bases between. This CDR3 has 12 residues. CDR3 protein: CASSLGGEKLFF. For the CDR3, the DNA is TGTGCCAGCAGCTTGGGGGGGGAAAAACTGTTTTTT.

The sample holds a few counts of this clone. The V and J genes are TRBV9 and TRBJ1-4, with 7 bases lining up with TRBD1. Germline CDR1 SGDLS, CDR2 YYNGEE. V dropped 2 bases and J dropped 1; count of bases not matched to a gene: 2. This CDR3 comprises 15 residues. The CDR3: CASSVRDRTNEKLFF. As DNA, the CDR3 is TGTGCCAGCAGCGTCCGGGACAGAACTAATGAAAAACTGTTTTTT.

The chain links TRBV2 to TRBJ2-3, with TRBD2 as a possible D gene (6 bases). Per the germline V gene, CDR1 is SNHLY and CDR2 is FYNNEI. The CDR3 loop spans 12 amino acids. Trimming took off 3 bases at V and 9 bases at J, with 10 bases between the two ends. DNA for the CDR3: TGTGCCAGCAGTGATGCACTAGCAACGCAGTATTTT. Its translation: CASSDALATQYF. Together with reference TRBV2 and TRBJ2-3, the CDR3 gives the full variable domain: EPEVTQTPSHQVTQMGQEVILRCVPISNHLYFYWYRQILGQKVEFLVSFYNNEISEKSEIFDDQFSVERPDGSNFTLKIRSTKLEDSAMYFCASSDALATQYFGPGTRLTVL.

The V call is TRBV5-6, the J call TRBJ2-3, with D possibly matching TRBD2 (6 bases). The CDR3 is 12 amino acids. V lost 2 bases and J lost 11, with 12 bases in between. Per the germline V gene, CDR1 is SGHDT and CDR2 is YYEEEE. The CDR3 nucleotides read TGTGCCAGCAGCTTAGCGGGTCCTTGGCAGTATTTT. It is translated as CASSLAGPWQYF. Filled out from reference TRBV5-6 and TRBJ2-3, the complete variable domain reads DAGVTQSPTHLIKTRGQQVTLRCSPKSGHDTVSWYQQALGQGPQFIFQYYEEEERQRGNFPDRFSGHQFPNYSSELNVNALLLGDSALYLCASSLAGPWQYFGPGTRLTVL.

The chain carries TRBV18 and TRBJ1-1; 10 bases match TRBD1. This CDR3 is 14 amino acids long. Germline CDR1 is KGHSH and CDR2 is LQKENI. The ends lost 2 bases at V and 3 bases at J; junction bases unmatched: 0. In DNA form, the CDR3 reads TGTGCCAGCTCACCAGGGACAGGGGACACTGAAGCTTTCTTT. Protein product: CASSPGTGDTEAFF.

This chain joins TRBV7-2 and TRBJ2-3; TRBD2 matches 7 bases. Germline CDR1 reads SGHTA; CDR2 reads FQGNSA. With 5 bases clipped from V and 3 bases from J, the junction kept 20 bases outside the gene matches. The CDR3 covers 19 residues. The CDR3 nucleotides read TGTGCCAGCAGCCCCTATGGTTTAGGAGCGGGGCTTGGTACAGATACGCAGTATTTT. Translation: CASSPYGLGAGLGTDTQYF.

The rearrangement links TRBV7-9 to TRBJ1-2; TRBD1 matches at 7 bases. CDR3 length: 18 residues. CDR1 SEHNR and CDR2 FQNEAQ come from the germline V gene (reference sequence). The V segment lost 2 bases and the J segment 5 bases; nucleotides outside the gene matches: 17. In DNA form, the CDR3 reads TGTGCCAGCAGCTTACCCAATCCATTACAGGGGAGCTCGTATGGCTACACCTTC. Amino acid sequence: CASSLPNPLQGSSYGYTF.

The J gene is TRBJ1-5, the V gene TRBV27, with 8 bases that match TRBD1. The germline gives CDR1 MNHEY, CDR2 SMNVEV (reference sequence). The CDR3 runs to 15 residues. J was trimmed by 7 bases and V by 5 bases; bases with no gene match: 10. CDR3 region: CASSPSTGVQQPQHF. DNA of the CDR3: TGTGCCAGCAGTCCCTCGACAGGGGTCCAACAGCCCCAGCATTTT.

The J gene is TRBJ1-4, the V gene TRBV6-1; D may be TRBD1 (5 bases). Trimming shortened V by 8 bases and J by 4 bases, and 5 bases separated the two germline ends. CDR1 is MNHNS and CDR2 is SASEGT in the germline V gene. There are 11 residues in the CDR3. CDR3 in amino acids: CASDSNEKLFF. Here the CDR3 DNA reads TGTGCCAGCGACAGTAATGAAAAACTGTTTTTT.

The CDR3 coding sequence is TGTGCCAGCAGTCCGCCTGGGAGTTTGGAGACCCAGTACTTC. It translates to CASSPPGSLETQYF. J is TRBJ2-5 and V is TRBV28, with D maybe TRBD2 (5 bases). The CDR3 spans 14 residues. CDR1 is MDHEN and CDR2 is SYDVKM in the germline V gene. Between the trimmed V and J ends, which lost 5 bases and 5 bases, there was a span of 15 bases.

This sequence joins TRBV19 and TRBJ1-6; D gene uncertain. The germline V gene has CDR1 LNHDA and CDR2 SQIVND (reference sequence). CDR3 size: 15 residues. V lost 5 bases, J lost 0 bases, and 8 bases lay in between. DNA for the CDR3: TGTGCCAGTAGTGGCGGCAGCTCCTATAATTCACCCCTCCACTTT. It specifies CASSGGSSYNSPLHF.

V usage is TRBV5-1 and J usage is TRBJ2-7; 11 bases line up with TRBD1. The CDR3 has 14 residues. V dropped 2 bases and J dropped 4; count of bases not matched to a gene: 2. Germline CDR1 and CDR2: SGHRS and YFSETQ. The CDR3 is CASSFRDRGYEQYF. The CDR3 DNA sequence: TGCGCCAGCAGCTTCCGGGACAGGGGGTACGAGCAGTACTTC.

The chain combines TRBV7-9 with TRBJ2-1; TRBD1 agrees at 7 bases. Per the germline V gene, CDR1 is SEHNR and CDR2 is FQNEAQ (reference sequence). The CDR3 spans 16 residues. V shed 0 bases, J shed 9 bases, and the junction held 11 bases outside the gene matches. The CDR3 DNA is TGTGCCAGCAGCTTAGCGCGCGGACAGGTCTTCAGTGAGCAGTTCTTC. The encoded protein is CASSLARGQVFSEQFF.